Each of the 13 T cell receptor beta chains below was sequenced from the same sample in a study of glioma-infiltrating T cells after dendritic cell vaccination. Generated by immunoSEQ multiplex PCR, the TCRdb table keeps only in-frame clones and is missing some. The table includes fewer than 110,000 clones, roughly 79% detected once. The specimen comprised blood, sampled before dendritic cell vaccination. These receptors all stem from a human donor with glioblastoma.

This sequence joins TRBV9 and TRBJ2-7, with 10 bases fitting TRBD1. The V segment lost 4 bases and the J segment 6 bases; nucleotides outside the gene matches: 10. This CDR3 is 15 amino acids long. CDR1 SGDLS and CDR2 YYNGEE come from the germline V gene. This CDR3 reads CASSPGGTGEAEQYF. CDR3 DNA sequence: TGTGCCAGCAGCCCGGGGGGGACAGGGGAGGCCGAGCAGTACTTC.

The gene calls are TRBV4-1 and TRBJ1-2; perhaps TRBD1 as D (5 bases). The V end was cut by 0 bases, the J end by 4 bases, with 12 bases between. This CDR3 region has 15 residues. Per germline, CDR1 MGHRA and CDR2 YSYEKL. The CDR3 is CASSQERPGLYGYTF. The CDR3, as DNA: TGCGCCAGCAGCCAAGAACGGCCGGGACTCTATGGCTACACCTTC.

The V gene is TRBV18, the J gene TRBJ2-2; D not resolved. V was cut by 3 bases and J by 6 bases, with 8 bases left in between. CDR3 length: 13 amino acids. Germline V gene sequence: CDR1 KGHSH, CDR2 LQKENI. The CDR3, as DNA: TGTGCCAGCTCACCCTCCCCCCCCGGGGAGCTGTTTTTT. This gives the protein CASSPSPPGELFF.

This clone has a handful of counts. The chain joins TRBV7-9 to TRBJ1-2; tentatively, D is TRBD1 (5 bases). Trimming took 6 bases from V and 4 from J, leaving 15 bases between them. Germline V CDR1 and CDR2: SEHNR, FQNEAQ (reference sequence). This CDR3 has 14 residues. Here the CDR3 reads CASRFGQGTYGYTF. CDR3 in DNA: TGTGCCAGCAGGTTCGGGCAGGGAACCTATGGCTACACCTTC.

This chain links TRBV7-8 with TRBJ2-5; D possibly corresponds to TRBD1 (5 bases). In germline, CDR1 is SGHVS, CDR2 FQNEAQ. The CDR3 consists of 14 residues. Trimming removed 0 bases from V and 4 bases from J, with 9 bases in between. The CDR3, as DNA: TGTGCCAGCAGCTTAGCCCGGCAGGGAGAGACCCAGTACTTC. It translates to CASSLARQGETQYF.

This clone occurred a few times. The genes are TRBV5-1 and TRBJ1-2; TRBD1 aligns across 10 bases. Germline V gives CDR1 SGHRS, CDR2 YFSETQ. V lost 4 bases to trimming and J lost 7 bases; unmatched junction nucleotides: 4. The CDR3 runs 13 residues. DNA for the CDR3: TGCGCCAGCAGCGCCGGACAGGGGGGTGGCTACACCTTC. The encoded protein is CASSAGQGGGYTF.

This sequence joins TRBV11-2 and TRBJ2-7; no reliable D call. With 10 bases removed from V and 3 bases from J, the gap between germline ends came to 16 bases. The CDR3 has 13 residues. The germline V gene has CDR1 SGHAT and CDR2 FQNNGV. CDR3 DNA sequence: TGTGCCACCAGGATGGGCGTATACTACGAGCAGTACTTC. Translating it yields CATRMGVYYEQYF.

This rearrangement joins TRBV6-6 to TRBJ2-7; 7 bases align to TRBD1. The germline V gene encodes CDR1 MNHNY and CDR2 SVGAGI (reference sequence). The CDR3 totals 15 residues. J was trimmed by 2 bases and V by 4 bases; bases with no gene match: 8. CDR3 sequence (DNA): TGTGCCAGCAGTTCTTCCGGGACAGAGACCTACGAGCAGTACTTC. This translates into CASSSSGTETYEQYF.

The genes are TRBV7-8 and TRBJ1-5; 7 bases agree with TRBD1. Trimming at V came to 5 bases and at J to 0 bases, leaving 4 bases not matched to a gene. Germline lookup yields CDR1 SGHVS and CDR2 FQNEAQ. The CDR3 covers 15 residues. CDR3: CASSPDRYSNQPQHF. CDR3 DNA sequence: TGTGCCAGCAGCCCGGACAGGTATAGCAATCAGCCCCAGCATTTT.

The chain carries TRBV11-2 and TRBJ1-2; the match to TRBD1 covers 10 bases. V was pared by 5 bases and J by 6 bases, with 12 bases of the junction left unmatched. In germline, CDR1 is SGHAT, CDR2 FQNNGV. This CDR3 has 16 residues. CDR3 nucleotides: TGTGCCAGCAGCCAATCGGGACAGGGGTTCTTTGATGGCTACACCTTC. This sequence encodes CASSQSGQGFFDGYTF.

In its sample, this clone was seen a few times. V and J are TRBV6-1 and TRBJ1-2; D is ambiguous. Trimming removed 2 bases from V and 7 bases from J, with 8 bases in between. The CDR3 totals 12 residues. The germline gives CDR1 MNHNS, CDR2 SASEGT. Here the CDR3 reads CASSERGRGYTF. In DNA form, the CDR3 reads TGTGCCAGCAGTGAACGAGGTCGTGGCTACACCTTC.

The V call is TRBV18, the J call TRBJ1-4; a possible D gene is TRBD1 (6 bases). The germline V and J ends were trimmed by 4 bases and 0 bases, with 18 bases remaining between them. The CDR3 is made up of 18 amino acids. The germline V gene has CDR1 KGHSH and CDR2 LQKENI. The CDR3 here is CASSLDSFNTATNEKLFF. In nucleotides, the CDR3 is TGTGCCAGCTCACTGGACAGCTTTAACACAGCAACTAATGAAAAACTGTTTTTT.

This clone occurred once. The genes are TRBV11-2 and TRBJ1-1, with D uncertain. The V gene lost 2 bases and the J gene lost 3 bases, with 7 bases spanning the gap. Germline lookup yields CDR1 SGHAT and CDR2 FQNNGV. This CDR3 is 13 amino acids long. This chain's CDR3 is CASSLTADTEAFF. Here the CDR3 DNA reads TGTGCCAGCAGCTTAACAGCTGACACTGAAGCTTTCTTT.